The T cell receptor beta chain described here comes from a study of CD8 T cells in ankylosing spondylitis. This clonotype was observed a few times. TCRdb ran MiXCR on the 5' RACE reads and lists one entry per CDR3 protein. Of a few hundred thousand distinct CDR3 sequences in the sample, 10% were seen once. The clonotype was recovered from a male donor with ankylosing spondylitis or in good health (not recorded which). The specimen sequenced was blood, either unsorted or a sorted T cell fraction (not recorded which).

The CDR3 bases are TGCAGTGCTACTGACAGGCTGGGGTATGGCTACACCTTC. This sequence encodes CSATDRLGYGYTF. The V call is TRBV20-1, the J call TRBJ1-2; TRBD1 is a possible D gene (6 bases). This CDR3 is built from 13 residues. Trimming removed 4 bases from V and 5 bases from J, with 14 bases in between. Looked up from germline, CDR1 is DFQATT and CDR2 is SNEGSKA (reference sequence).